What follows describes a single T cell receptor (beta chain). Its target is not known. The germline CDR1 and CDR2 sequences are MGHRA and YSYEKL. V was cut by 5 bases and J by 0 bases, with 18 bases left in between. This CDR3 spans 17 amino acids. The data belong to a study of T-cell memory formation after mild COVID-19. UMIs and sample barcodes were carried by the TCR alpha and TCR beta cDNA libraries that 5'RACE produced using constant-segment primers. TCRdb re-called the 5' RACE reads with MiXCR, one entry per CDR3 protein. Counted here are about 390,000 distinct CDR3 sequences, roughly 15% occurring once; the ten biggest clones make up about 22%. Findings and limits, study-wide: Specificity for SARS-CoV-2 was not confirmed among the second-wave clones peaking on day 37. A subset of responding clones appeared in pre-infection memory, suggesting cross-reactive memory joined. Clones contracting day 15 to 85 were balanced CD4/CD8; later expanders leaned CD4+.

The V and J genes are TRBV4-1 and TRBJ2-3, with TRBD2 as a possible D gene (5 bases). This TCR was sampled from a man aged 18 to 30 who had mild COVID-19 (a few samples of this study predate the infection). Cell type and time point are not known. Sequencing input: PBMCs or a T cell subset sorted from them (not recorded which). The CDR3 protein is CASSAPAGGPSTDTQYF. The CDR3 coding sequence is TGCGCCAGCAGCGCCCCCGCCGGCGGGCCTAGCACAGATACGCAGTATTTT.